Reported below is one T cell receptor beta chain. The antigen is undetermined. These data originate in a study of cytomegalovirus exposure and HLA in healthy donors. General study points: In vitro data verified three CMV-associated chains as specific for CMV antigens. In a later analysis, TCR beta V- and J-gene trimming showed a link to a missense DCLRE1C variant. Sequencing had likely introduced a cluster of highly shared sequence variants as an artifact.

Use of 60 Vbeta and 13 Jbeta primers characterized the PCR. Profiling relied on immunoSEQ multiplex PCR, and the TCRdb table lists in-frame clones only, not all of them. The sample comprises some 96,000 clones, more than 70% of which are singletons, and around 20% rests with the top ten. Trimming removed 8 bases from V and 7 bases from J; junction bases left unmatched: 8. The germline V gene encodes CDR1 SNHLY and CDR2 FYNNEI. The length of the CDR3 is 14 residues. This receptor was taken from a woman in her sixties or seventies in good health and CMV-seropositive. The sample was PBMCs. This chain uses TRBV2 with TRBJ2-2; the match to TRBD1 covers 9 bases. DNA of the CDR3: TGTGCCAGCGGAAACAGGGGGCGCGTCGGGGAGCTGTTTTTT. This sequence encodes CASGNRGRVGELFF.